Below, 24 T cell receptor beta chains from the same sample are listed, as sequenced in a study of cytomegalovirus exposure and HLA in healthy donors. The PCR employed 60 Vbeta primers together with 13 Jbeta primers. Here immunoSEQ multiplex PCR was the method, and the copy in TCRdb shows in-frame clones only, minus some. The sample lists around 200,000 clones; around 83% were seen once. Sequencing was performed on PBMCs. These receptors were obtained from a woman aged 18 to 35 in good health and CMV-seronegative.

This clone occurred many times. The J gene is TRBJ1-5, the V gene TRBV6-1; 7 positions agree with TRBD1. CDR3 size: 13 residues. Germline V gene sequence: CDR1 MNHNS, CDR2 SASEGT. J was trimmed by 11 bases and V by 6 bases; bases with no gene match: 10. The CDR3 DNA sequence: TGTGCCAGCAGCGGCCGACAGGGAGAGACCCAGCATTTT. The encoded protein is CASSGRQGETQHF.

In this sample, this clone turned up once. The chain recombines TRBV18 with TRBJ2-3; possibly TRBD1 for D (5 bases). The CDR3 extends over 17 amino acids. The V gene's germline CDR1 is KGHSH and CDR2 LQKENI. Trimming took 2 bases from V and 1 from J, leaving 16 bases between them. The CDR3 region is CASSPFEKGWGTDTQYF. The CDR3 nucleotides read TGTGCCAGCTCACCATTTGAAAAGGGGTGGGGCACAGATACGCAGTATTTT.

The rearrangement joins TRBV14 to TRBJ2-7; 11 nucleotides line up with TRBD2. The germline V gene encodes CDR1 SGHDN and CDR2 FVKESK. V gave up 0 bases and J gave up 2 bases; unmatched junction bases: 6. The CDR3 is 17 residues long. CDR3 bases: TGTGCCAGCAGCCAAGATACACTAGCGGGAGTGGCCTACGAGCAGTACTTC. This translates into CASSQDTLAGVAYEQYF.

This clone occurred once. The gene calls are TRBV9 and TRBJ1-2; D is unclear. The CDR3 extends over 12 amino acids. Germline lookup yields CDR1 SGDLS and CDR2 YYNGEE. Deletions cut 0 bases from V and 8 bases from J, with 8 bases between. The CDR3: CASSVGSKGYTF. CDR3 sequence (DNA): TGTGCCAGCAGCGTAGGTAGTAAGGGCTACACCTTC.

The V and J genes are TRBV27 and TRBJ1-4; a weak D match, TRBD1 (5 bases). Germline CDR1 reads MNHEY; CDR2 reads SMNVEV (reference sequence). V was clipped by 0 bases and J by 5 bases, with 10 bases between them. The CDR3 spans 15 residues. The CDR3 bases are TGTGCCAGCAGTTTATCCGGGGGGTTCAATGAAAAACTGTTTTTT. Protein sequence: CASSLSGGFNEKLFF.

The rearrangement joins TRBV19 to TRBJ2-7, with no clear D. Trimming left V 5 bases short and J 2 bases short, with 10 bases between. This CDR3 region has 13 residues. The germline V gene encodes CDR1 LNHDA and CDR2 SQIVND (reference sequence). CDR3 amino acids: CASSAGKTYEQYF. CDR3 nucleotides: TGTGCCAGTAGTGCAGGCAAAACCTACGAGCAGTACTTC.

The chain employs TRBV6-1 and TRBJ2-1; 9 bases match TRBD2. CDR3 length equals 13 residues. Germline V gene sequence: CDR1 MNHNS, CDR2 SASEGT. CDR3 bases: TGTGGCAGTGGGGCGGGGGGGAACAATGAGCAGTTCTTC. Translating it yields CGSGAGGNNEQFF.

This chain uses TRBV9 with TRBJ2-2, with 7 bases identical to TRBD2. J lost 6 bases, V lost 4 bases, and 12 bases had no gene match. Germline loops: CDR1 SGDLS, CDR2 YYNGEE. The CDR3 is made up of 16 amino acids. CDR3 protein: CASSPSGGRVPGELFF. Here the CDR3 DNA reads TGTGCCAGCAGCCCTAGTGGGGGGAGGGTACCCGGGGAGCTGTTTTTT.

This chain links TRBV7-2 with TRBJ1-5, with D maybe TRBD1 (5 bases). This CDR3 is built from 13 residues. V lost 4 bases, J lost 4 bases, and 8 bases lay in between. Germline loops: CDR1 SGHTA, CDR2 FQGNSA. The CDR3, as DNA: TGTGCCAGCAGCTCGGGGGGAAATCAGCCCCAGCATTTT. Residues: CASSSGGNQPQHF.

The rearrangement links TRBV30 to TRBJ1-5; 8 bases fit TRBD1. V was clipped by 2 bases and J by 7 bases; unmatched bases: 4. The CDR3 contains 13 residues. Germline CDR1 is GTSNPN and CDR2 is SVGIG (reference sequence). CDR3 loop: CAWSIGDRQPQHF. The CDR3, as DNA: TGTGCCTGGAGTATCGGGGACAGGCAGCCCCAGCATTTT.

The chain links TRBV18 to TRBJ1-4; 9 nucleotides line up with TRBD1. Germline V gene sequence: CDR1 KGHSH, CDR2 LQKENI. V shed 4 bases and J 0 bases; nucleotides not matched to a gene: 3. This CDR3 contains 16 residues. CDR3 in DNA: TGTGCCAGCTCACTTGACAGGGGGACAACTAATGAAAAACTGTTTTTT. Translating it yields CASSLDRGTTNEKLFF.

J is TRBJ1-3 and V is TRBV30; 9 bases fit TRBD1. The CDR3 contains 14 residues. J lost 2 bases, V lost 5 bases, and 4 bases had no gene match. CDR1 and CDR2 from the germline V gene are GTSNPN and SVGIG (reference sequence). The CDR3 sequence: CAWRWDRAGNTIYF. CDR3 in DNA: TGTGCCTGGCGCTGGGACAGGGCTGGAAACACCATATATTTT.

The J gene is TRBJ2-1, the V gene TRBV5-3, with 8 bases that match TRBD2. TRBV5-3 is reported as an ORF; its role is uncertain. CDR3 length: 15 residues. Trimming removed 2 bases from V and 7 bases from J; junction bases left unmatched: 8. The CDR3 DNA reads TGTGCCAGAAGCTTCGGGGGGGGGAGTGGGAATGAGCAGTTCTTC. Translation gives CARSFGGGSGNEQFF.

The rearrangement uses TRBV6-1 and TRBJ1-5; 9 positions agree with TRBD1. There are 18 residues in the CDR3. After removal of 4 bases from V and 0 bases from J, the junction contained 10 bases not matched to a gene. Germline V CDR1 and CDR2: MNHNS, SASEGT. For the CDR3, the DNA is TGTGCCAGCAGTGGAGGGACAGGGAAATTACTTAGCAATCAGCCCCAGCATTTT. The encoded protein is CASSGGTGKLLSNQPQHF.

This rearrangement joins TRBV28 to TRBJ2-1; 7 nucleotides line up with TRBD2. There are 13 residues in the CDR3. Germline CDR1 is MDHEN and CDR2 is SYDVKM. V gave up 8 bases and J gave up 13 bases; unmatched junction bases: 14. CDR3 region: CASVGPAGTTQFF. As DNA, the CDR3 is TGTGCCAGCGTTGGGCCGGCCGGGACTACTCAGTTCTTC.

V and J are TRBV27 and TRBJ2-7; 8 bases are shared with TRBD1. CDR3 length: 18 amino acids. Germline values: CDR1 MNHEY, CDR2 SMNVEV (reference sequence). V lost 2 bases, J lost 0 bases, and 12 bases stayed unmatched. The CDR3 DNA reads TGTGCCAGCAGTTTAAAATTCAGCAAGGACAGGGTCTCCTACGAGCAGTACTTC. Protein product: CASSLKFSKDRVSYEQYF.

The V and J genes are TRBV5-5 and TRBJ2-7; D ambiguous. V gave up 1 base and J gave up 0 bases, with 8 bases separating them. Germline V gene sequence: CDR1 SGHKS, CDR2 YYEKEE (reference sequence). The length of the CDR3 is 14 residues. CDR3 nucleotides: TGTGCCAGCAGCTTGATCCAGTACTCCTACGAGCAGTACTTC. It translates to CASSLIQYSYEQYF.

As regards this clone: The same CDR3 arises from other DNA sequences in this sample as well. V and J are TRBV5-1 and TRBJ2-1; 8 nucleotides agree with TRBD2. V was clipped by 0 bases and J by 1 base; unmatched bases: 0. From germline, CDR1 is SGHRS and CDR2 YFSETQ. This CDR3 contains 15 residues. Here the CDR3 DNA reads TGCGCCAGCAGCTTGGTAGCGGGGTCCTACAATGAGCAGTTCTTC. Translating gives CASSLVAGSYNEQFF.

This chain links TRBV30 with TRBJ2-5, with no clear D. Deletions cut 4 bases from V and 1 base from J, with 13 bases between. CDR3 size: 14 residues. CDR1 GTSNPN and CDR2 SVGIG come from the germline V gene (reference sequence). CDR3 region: CAWKCDASQETQYF. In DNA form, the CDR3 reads TGTGCCTGGAAGTGCGACGCTAGCCAAGAGACCCAGTACTTC.

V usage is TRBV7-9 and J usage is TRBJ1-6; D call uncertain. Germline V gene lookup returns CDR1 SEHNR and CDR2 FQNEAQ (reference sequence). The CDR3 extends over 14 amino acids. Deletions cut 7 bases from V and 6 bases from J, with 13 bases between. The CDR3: CASTPTQSNSPLHF. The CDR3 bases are TGTGCCAGCACCCCAACACAATCTAATTCACCCCTCCACTTT.

The chain's CDR3 is CASSLGQGGDEQYF. CDR3 nucleotide sequence: TGTGCCAGCAGCTTGGGACAGGGGGGGGACGAGCAGTACTTC. This chain links TRBV5-8 with TRBJ2-5, with TRBD1 matching 9 bases. The J call is doubtful: the DNA matches TRBJ2-7 better. CDR1 is SGHTS, CDR2 YDEGEE, per germline. The CDR3 has 14 residues.

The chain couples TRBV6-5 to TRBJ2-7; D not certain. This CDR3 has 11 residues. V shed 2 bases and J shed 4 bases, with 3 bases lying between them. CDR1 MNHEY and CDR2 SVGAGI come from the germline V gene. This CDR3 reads CASSYEYEQYF. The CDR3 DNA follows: TGTGCCAGCAGTTACGAGTACGAGCAGTACTTC.

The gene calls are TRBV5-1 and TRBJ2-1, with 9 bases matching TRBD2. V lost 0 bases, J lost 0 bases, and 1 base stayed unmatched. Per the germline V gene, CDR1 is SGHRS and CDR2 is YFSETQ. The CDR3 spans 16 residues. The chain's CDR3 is CASSLVAGDSYNEQFF. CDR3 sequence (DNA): TGCGCCAGCAGCTTGGTAGCGGGAGACTCCTACAATGAGCAGTTCTTC.

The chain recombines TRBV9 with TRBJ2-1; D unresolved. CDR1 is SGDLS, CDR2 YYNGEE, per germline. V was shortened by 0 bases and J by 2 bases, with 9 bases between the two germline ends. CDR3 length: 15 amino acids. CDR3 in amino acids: CASSVGAETYNEQFF. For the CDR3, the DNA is TGTGCCAGCAGCGTAGGTGCAGAAACCTACAATGAGCAGTTCTTC.